The 30 T cell receptor beta chains reported below all come from one sample, sequenced in a study of blood T cell repertoires in COVID-19. Clones were read by immunoSEQ multiplex PCR, and TCRdb kept only the in-frame ones, dropping some. The table has tens of thousands of clones, more than 70% seen once; the top ten hold around 5%. The material sequenced was peripheral blood. Receptors originate from a woman of 80 years or more with active COVID-19.

This rearrangement joins TRBV10-3 to TRBJ2-2; D is perhaps TRBD1 (6 bases). The CDR3 consists of 15 residues. Germline CDR1 and CDR2: ENHRY and SYGVKD. V lost 4 bases to trimming and J lost 5 bases, with 14 bases between them. The CDR3 DNA is TGTGCCATCAGTGGGGGCATGGGGGCAACCGGGGAGCTGTTTTTT. It specifies CAISGGMGATGELFF.

The rearrangement links TRBV2 to TRBJ2-7; TRBD2 aligns across 10 bases. This CDR3 is built from 14 residues. Trimming at V came to 7 bases and at J to 5 bases, leaving 8 bases not matched to a gene. Looked up from germline, CDR1 is SNHLY and CDR2 is FYNNEI. In DNA form, the CDR3 reads TGTGCCAGCAATCGGCTAGCGGGAGTCGACGAGCAGTACTTC. It codes for CASNRLAGVDEQYF.

The genes are TRBV11-2 and TRBJ2-7; D ambiguous. Germline-derived CDR1 and CDR2 are SGHAT and FQNNGV. Trimming took off 3 bases at V and 0 bases at J, with 12 bases between the two ends. There are 15 residues in the CDR3. The chain's CDR3 is CASSFMAALSYEQYF. CDR3 coding DNA: TGTGCCAGCAGCTTTATGGCGGCCCTCTCCTACGAGCAGTACTTC.

V gene TRBV27 combines with J gene TRBJ2-1; 7 bases match TRBD1. Unmatched junction bases numbered 3, after V lost 7 bases and J lost 3 bases. This CDR3 comprises 13 residues. Per the germline V gene, CDR1 is MNHEY and CDR2 is SMNVEV (reference sequence). This chain's CDR3 is CASKGALYNEQFF. CDR3 in DNA: TGTGCCAGCAAGGGGGCTCTCTACAATGAGCAGTTCTTC.

V gene TRBV7-3 combines with J gene TRBJ1-1; possible D gene TRBD1, 6 bases. The CDR3 is 15 residues long. V was pared by 5 bases and J by 6 bases, with 19 bases between. Germline V lookup: CDR1 SGHTA, CDR2 FQGTGA. CDR3 region: CASSQDSSWSAEAFF. The CDR3 bases are TGTGCCAGCAGCCAGGACAGTAGCTGGTCTGCTGAAGCTTTCTTT.

V and J are TRBV6-5 and TRBJ1-5, with 8 bases aligning to TRBD1. The CDR3 loop spans 15 amino acids. Germline-derived CDR1 and CDR2 are MNHEY and SVGAGI. The V and J ends lost 6 bases and 3 bases, in that order; junction bases with no gene match: 7. CDR3 bases: TGTGCCAGCAGGGTCCGACAGGGGCCCAATCAGCCCCAGCATTTT. This gives the protein CASRVRQGPNQPQHF.

This CDR3 reads CASGWTSLTSGRDTQYF. For the CDR3, the DNA is TGTGCTAGTGGTTGGACGTCACTGACTAGCGGGAGGGATACGCAGTATTTT. The chain links TRBV12-5 to TRBJ2-3, with 13 nucleotides matching TRBD2. V was clipped by 4 bases and J by 6 bases; unmatched bases: 10. This CDR3 is 17 amino acids long. Germline V gives CDR1 LGHNT, CDR2 FRNRAP.

The J gene is TRBJ2-1, the V gene TRBV4-3; 7 nucleotides match TRBD2. The germline V gene encodes CDR1 LGHNA and CDR2 YSLEER. V lost 0 bases, J lost 5 bases, and 13 bases stayed unmatched. The CDR3 extends over 18 amino acids. The DNA of the CDR3 is TGCGCCAGCAGCCAAGACCTCGGTGGGTGGGAGGGGAACAATGAGCAGTTCTTC. This codes for CASSQDLGGWEGNNEQFF.

This clone is a singleton in its sample. The V gene is TRBV24-1, the J gene TRBJ1-5, with D possibly matching TRBD1 (5 bases). Per germline, CDR1 KGHDR and CDR2 SFDVKD. Trimming removed 5 bases at V and 0 bases at J, with 7 bases between. The CDR3 is 14 amino acids. The CDR3 DNA follows: TGTGCCACCAGTGCAGGGAATAGCAATCAGCCCCAGCATTTT. Its translation: CATSAGNSNQPQHF.

The CDR3 protein is CASSYTELSPGTQYF. The CDR3 DNA reads TGTGCCAGCAGTTACACGGAACTATCCCCTGGGACCCAGTACTTC. The chain employs TRBV6-2 or TRBV6-3 and TRBJ2-5; no reliable D call. V dropped 2 bases and J dropped 7 bases, with 17 bases sitting between them. Germline V lookup: CDR1 MNHEY, CDR2 SVGEGT. There are 15 residues in the CDR3.

The rearrangement joins TRBV2 to TRBJ1-5; D call uncertain. There are 15 residues in the CDR3. Trimming removed 6 bases from V and 3 bases from J, with 15 bases in between. The V gene's germline CDR1 is SNHLY and CDR2 FYNNEI. The CDR3 here is CASRPPGLYNQPQHF. CDR3 sequence (DNA): TGTGCCAGCAGACCTCCGGGTCTGTACAATCAGCCCCAGCATTTT.

This chain connects TRBV7-2 to TRBJ1-2, with 7 bases that match TRBD1. Germline CDR1 reads SGHTA; CDR2 reads FQGNSA. J lost 5 bases, V lost 3 bases, and 3 bases had no gene match. The CDR3 loop spans 13 amino acids. The chain's CDR3 is CASSFDREYGYTF. The CDR3 nucleotides read TGTGCCAGCAGCTTCGACAGGGAGTATGGCTACACCTTC.

This clone came up a few times. The rearrangement links TRBV29-1 to TRBJ2-7; 8 bases agree with TRBD1. Trimming cost V 5 bases and J 3 bases; bases outside gene matches: 3. Looked up from germline, CDR1 is SQVTM and CDR2 is ANQGSEA. The CDR3 has 12 residues. The CDR3 loop reads CSVSGGIYEQYF. Written as DNA, the CDR3 is TGCAGCGTTTCAGGGGGCATCTACGAGCAGTACTTC.

V is TRBV7-2 and J is TRBJ2-5; no definite D call. This CDR3 comprises 14 residues. Trimming took off 3 bases at V and 1 base at J, with 9 bases between the two ends. Germline V CDR1 and CDR2: SGHTA, FQGNSA. This CDR3 reads CASSLSGIQETQYF. The DNA for the CDR3 is TGTGCCAGCAGCTTGTCAGGTATCCAAGAGACCCAGTACTTC.

The chain carries TRBV18 and TRBJ2-1, with D perhaps matching TRBD1 (6 bases). Trimming left V 6 bases short and J 7 bases short, with 10 bases between. CDR1 and CDR2 (germline): KGHSH, LQKENI. CDR3 length equals 12 residues. The CDR3 DNA follows: TGTGCCAGCTCCCTCCAGGGGAATGAGCAGTTCTTC. This gives the protein CASSLQGNEQFF. Combining the CDR3 with reference TRBV18 and TRBJ2-1 gives the whole variable domain NAGVMQNPRHLVRRRGQEARLRCSPMKGHSHVYWYRQLPEEGLKFMVYLQKENIIDESGMPKERFSAEFPKEGPSILRIQQVVRGDSAAYFCASSLQGNEQFFGPGTRLTVL.

V is TRBV9 and J is TRBJ1-3; 8 nucleotides line up with TRBD1. Germline CDR1 and CDR2: SGDLS and YYNGEE. This CDR3 is 16 amino acids long. The V gene end was trimmed by 0 bases and the J gene end by 2 bases; junction bases not matched to a gene: 4. The CDR3 DNA reads TGTGCCAGCAGCGTAGAACTACAGGGGGCTGGAAACACCATATATTTT. Translation gives CASSVELQGAGNTIYF.

This chain links TRBV12-3 or TRBV12-4 with TRBJ1-1; D call uncertain. There are 13 residues in the CDR3. With 8 bases removed from V and 4 bases from J, the gap between germline ends came to 14 bases. The CDR3 region has the DNA TGTGCCAGCGGGCCCGCGCGGGGCACTGAAGCTTTCTTT. Protein product: CASGPARGTEAFF.

The V call is TRBV9, the J call TRBJ2-5; 13 bases align to TRBD2. With 4 bases clipped from V and 3 bases from J, the junction kept 3 bases outside the gene matches. This CDR3 is built from 15 residues. The V gene's germline CDR1 is SGDLS and CDR2 YYNGEE. The CDR3 coding sequence is TGTGCCAGCAGCCGAGGGACTAGCGGGGAAGAGACCCAGTACTTC. Its protein is CASSRGTSGEETQYF.

This clone has a handful of counts. This chain uses TRBV7-3 with TRBJ2-1; TRBD2 matches 7 bases. Germline assignment: CDR1 SGHTA and CDR2 FQGTGA. The V gene end was trimmed by 1 base and the J gene end by 10 bases; junction bases not matched to a gene: 4. The CDR3 totals 13 residues. In DNA form, the CDR3 reads TGTGCCAGCAGCTTAATGGGAGGGAGAGAGCAGTTCTTC. This sequence encodes CASSLMGGREQFF. Looking up the rest from reference TRBV7-3 and TRBJ2-1 gives the full variable domain: GAGVSQTPSNKVTEKGKYVELRCDPISGHTALYWYRQSLGQGPEFLIYFQGTGAADDSGLPNDRFFAVRPEGSVSTLKIQRTERGDSAVYLCASSLMGGREQFFGPGTRLTVL.

The V gene is TRBV5-1, the J gene TRBJ1-2; possibly TRBD1 for D (5 bases). The CDR3 extends over 15 amino acids. Trimming removed 0 bases at V and 2 bases at J, with 11 bases between. Germline lookup yields CDR1 SGHRS and CDR2 YFSETQ. CDR3 region: CASSLAAGINYGYTF. In DNA form, the CDR3 reads TGCGCCAGCAGCTTGGCGGCAGGGATAAACTATGGCTACACCTTC.

The chain has TRBV9 and TRBJ2-7; 8 bases map to TRBD2. The CDR3 consists of 14 residues. CDR1 SGDLS and CDR2 YYNGEE come from the germline V gene. V dropped 3 bases and J dropped 5; count of bases not matched to a gene: 7. DNA for the CDR3: TGTGCCAGCAGCGGGGGGACTAGGGTCCACGAGCAGTACTTC. This encodes CASSGGTRVHEQYF. The variable domain in full, completed from reference TRBV9 and TRBJ2-7, reads DSGVTQTPKHLITATGQRVTLRCSPRSGDLSVYWYQQSLDQGLQFLIQYYNGEERAKGNILERFSAQQFPDLHSELNLSSLELGDSALYFCASSGGTRVHEQYFGPGTRLTVT.

The chain uses TRBV7-3 and TRBJ2-3; 7 positions agree with TRBD1. With 4 bases clipped from V and 12 bases from J, the junction kept 7 bases outside the gene matches. The CDR3 sequence is 12 residues long. Per the germline V gene, CDR1 is SGHTA and CDR2 is FQGTGA. CDR3 residues: CASSSEGQLQYF. CDR3 coding DNA: TGTGCCAGCAGCTCAGAGGGACAGCTACAGTATTTT.

The rearrangement uses TRBV5-4 and TRBJ2-2; D is unresolved. Germline loops: CDR1 SGHNT, CDR2 YYREEE (reference sequence). V shed 3 bases and J shed 0 bases, with 9 bases lying between them. CDR3 size: 15 residues. The CDR3, as DNA: TGTGCCAGCAGCTCAGGCCAATCGAACACCGGGGAGCTGTTTTTT. Translation gives CASSSGQSNTGELFF. Full variable domain (rest looked up from reference TRBV5-4 and TRBJ2-2): ETGVTQSPTHLIKTRGQQVTLRCSSQSGHNTVSWYQQALGQGPQFIFQYYREEENGRGNFPPRFSGLQFPNYSSELNVNALELDDSALYLCASSSGQSNTGELFFGEGSRLTVL.

The chain combines TRBV18 with TRBJ2-7, with 9 bases aligning to TRBD1. With 11 bases clipped from V and 5 bases from J, the junction kept 7 bases outside the gene matches. Germline assignment: CDR1 KGHSH and CDR2 LQKENI. CDR3 length: 12 residues. DNA of the CDR3: TGTGCCGCCCGGGGACAGGGAGACGAGCAGTACTTC. Its translation is CAARGQGDEQYF.

V usage is TRBV28 and J usage is TRBJ2-1; TRBD2 aligns across 9 bases. This CDR3 has 11 residues. From germline, CDR1 is MDHEN and CDR2 SYDVKM. Losses at the gene ends were 4 bases for V and 15 bases for J; bases not matched to a gene: 4. CDR3 protein: CASSYGTSPFF. CDR3 nucleotide sequence: TGTGCCAGCAGTTACGGGACTAGCCCGTTCTTC.

The chain links TRBV5-6 to TRBJ2-5, with 15 bases fitting TRBD2. The V gene's germline CDR1 is SGHDT and CDR2 YYEEEE. After removal of 5 bases from V and 2 bases from J, the junction contained 7 bases not matched to a gene. The CDR3 covers 17 residues. The CDR3 sequence is CASSGLAGGEGQETQYF. In DNA form, the CDR3 reads TGTGCCAGCAGTGGACTAGCGGGAGGGGAAGGGCAAGAGACCCAGTACTTC.

This sequence joins TRBV15 and TRBJ2-5; D perhaps matches TRBD1 (5 bases). Germline assignment: CDR1 LNHNV and CDR2 YYDKDF (reference sequence). The CDR3 totals 15 residues. Deletions cut 1 base from V and 5 bases from J, with 14 bases between. CDR3 nucleotides: TGTGCCACCAGCAGAGCCGGCAGGGTGGGGGAGACCCAGTACTTC. Its translation: CATSRAGRVGETQYF.

The gene calls are TRBV19 and TRBJ2-1; a weak D match, TRBD1 (5 bases). The CDR3 has 13 amino acids. Germline V gene data show CDR1 as LNHDA and CDR2 as SQIVND (reference sequence). V was cut by 6 bases and J by 9 bases, with 15 bases left in between. This CDR3 reads CASSTSQGSEQFF. The DNA of the CDR3 is TGTGCCAGTAGCACATCCCAGGGTAGTGAGCAGTTCTTC.

The chain links TRBV7-6 to TRBJ2-3, with 7 bases fitting TRBD2. This CDR3 has 16 amino acids. V gave up 3 bases and J gave up 3 bases; unmatched junction bases: 9. In germline, CDR1 is SGHVS, CDR2 FNYEAQ. CDR3 coding DNA: TGTGCCAGCAGCTTTTCAGCGGGATCGGCAACAGATACGCAGTATTTT. Its protein product is CASSFSAGSATDTQYF.

The chain employs TRBV27 and TRBJ1-1; TRBD1 matches at 10 bases. In germline, CDR1 is MNHEY, CDR2 SMNVEV (reference sequence). The CDR3 is made up of 16 amino acids. Germline trimming cut 5 bases from V and 4 bases from J; bases unmatched to any gene: 10. The CDR3 DNA follows: TGTGCCAGCAGTCGACAGGGGGCATTAGGTGGCACTGAAGCTTTCTTT. Its translation: CASSRQGALGGTEAFF.